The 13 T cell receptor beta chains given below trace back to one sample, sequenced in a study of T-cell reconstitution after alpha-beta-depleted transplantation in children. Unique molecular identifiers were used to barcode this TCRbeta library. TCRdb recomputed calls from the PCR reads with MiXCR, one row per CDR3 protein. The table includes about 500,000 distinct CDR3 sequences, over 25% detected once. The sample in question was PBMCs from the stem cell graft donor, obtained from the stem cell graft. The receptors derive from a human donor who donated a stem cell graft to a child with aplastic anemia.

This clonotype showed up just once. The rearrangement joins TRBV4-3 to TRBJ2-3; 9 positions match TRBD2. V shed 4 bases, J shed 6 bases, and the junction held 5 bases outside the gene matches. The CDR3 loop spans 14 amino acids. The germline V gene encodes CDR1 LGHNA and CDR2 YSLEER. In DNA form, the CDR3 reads TGCGCCAGCAGCCGAAGACTAGCGGTGGATACGCAGTATTTT. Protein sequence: CASSRRLAVDTQYF.

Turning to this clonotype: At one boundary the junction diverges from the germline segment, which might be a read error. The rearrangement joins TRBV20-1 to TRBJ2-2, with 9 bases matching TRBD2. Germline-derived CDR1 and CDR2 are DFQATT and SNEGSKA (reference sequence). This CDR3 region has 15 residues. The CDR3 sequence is CSASVAGEGTGELLF. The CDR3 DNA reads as TGCAGTGCTAGCGTAGCGGGAGAGGGCACCGGGGAGCTGCTTTTT.

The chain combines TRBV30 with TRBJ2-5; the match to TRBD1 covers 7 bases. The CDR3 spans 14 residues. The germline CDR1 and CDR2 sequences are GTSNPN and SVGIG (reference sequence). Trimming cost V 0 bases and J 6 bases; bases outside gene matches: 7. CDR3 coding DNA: TGTGCCTGGAGTGTACAAGGGGGCAGAAAGACCCAGTACTTC. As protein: CAWSVQGGRKTQYF.

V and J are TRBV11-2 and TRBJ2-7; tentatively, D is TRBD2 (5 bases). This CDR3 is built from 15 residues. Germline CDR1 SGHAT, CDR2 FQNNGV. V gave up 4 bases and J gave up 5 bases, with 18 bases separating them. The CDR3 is CASSSSSGNWDEQYV. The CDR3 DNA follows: TGTGCCAGCAGCTCCTCGAGCGGAAATTGGGACGAGCAGTACGTC.

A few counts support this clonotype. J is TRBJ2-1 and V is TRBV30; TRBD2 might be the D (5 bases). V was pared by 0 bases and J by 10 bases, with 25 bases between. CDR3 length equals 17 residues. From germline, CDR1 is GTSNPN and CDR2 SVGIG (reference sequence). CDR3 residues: CAWSVKRASRGLREQFF. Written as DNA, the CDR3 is TGTGCCTGGAGTGTTAAAAGGGCTAGCCGGGGATTAAGGGAGCAGTTCTTC. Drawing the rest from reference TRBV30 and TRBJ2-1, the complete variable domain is SQTIHQWPATLVQPVGSPLSLECTVEGTSNPNLYWYRQAAGRGLQLLFYSVGIGQISSEVPQNLSASRPQDRQFILSSKKLLLSDSGFYLCAWSVKRASRGLREQFFGPGTRLTVL.

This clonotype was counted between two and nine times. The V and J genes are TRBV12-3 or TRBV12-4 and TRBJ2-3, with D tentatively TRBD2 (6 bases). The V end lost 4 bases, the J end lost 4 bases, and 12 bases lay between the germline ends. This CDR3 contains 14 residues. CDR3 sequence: CASSSRRLADTQYF. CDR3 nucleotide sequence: TGTGCCAGCAGTTCCCGTAGACTAGCAGATACGCAGTATTTT.

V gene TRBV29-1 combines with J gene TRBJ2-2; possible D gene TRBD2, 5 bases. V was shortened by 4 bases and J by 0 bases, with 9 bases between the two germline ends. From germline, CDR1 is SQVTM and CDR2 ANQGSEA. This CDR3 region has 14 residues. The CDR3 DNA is TGCAGCGTTGTCGAAGCGGCGAACACCGGGGAGCTGTTTTTT. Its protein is CSVVEAANTGELFF.

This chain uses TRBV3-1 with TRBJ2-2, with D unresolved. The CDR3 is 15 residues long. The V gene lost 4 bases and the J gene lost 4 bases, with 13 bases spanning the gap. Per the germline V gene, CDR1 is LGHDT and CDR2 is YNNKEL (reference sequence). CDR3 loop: CASSLSNQVTGELFF. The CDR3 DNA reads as TGTGCCAGCAGCCTGTCAAATCAAGTCACCGGGGAGCTGTTTTTT.

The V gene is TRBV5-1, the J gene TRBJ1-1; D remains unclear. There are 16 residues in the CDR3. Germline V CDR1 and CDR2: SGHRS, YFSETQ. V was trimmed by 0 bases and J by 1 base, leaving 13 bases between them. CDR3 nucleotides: TGCGCCAGCAGCTTGGGTTTCCGGGCCAGGAACACTGAAGCTTTCTTT. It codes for CASSLGFRARNTEAFF.

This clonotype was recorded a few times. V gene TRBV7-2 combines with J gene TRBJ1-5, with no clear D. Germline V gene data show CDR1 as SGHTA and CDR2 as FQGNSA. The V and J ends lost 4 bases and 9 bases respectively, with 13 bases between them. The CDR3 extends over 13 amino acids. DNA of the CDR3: TGTGCCAGCAGCTCGCAGTGGGCGCGGCCCCAGCATTTT. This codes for CASSSQWARPQHF.

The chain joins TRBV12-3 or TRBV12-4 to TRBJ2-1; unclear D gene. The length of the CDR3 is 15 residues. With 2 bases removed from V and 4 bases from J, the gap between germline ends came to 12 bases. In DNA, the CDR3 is TGTGCCAGCAGTTTATTTGCGGCAACATACAATGAGCAGTTCTTC. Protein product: CASSLFAATYNEQFF.

This CDR3 is CSVVVRALTDTQYF. As DNA, the CDR3 is TGCAGCGTTGTAGTCAGGGCCCTCACAGATACGCAGTATTTT. V usage is TRBV29-1 and J usage is TRBJ2-3; tentatively, D is TRBD1 (5 bases). Trimming pared 4 bases from V and 2 bases from J, leaving 13 bases between. Per the germline V gene, CDR1 is SQVTM and CDR2 is ANQGSEA. The CDR3 has 14 amino acids.

The CDR3 DNA reads as TGCAACCGCTCGGCGGTTAACAGGGGCCCGGGATGGAACACTGAAGCTTTCTTT. It codes for CNRSAVNRGPGWNTEAFF. The V call is TRBV20-1, the J call TRBJ1-1, with 7 bases aligning to TRBD1. Germline CDR1 DFQATT, CDR2 SNEGSKA (reference sequence). The CDR3 consists of 18 residues.